This T cell receptor beta chain derives from a study of early T cells in non-severe SARS-CoV-2 infection. Study-level results: In VDJdb matching, anti-spike CD8 responses were favored while private and CD4 specificities went missing.

This clonotype was counted a few times. Its target is unknown. One entry per CDR3 protein results from TCRdb running MiXCR on the 5' RACE reads. The table records 100,000 or so distinct CDR3 sequences, around 13% of them present only once. Germline trimming cut 6 bases from V and 0 bases from J; bases unmatched to any gene: 6. Germline V lookup: CDR1 MNHEY, CDR2 SVGEGT. The CDR3 totals 16 residues. This clonotype was obtained from an adult who was a healthcare worker with PCR-confirmed SARS-CoV-2 infection or an uninfected control (not recorded which). Sequenced: whole blood. V usage is TRBV6-2 or TRBV6-3 and J usage is TRBJ2-1, with 9 bases that match TRBD2. The CDR3 loop is CASRGLASSSYNEQFF. The CDR3 nucleotides are TGTGCCAGCAGAGGACTAGCGTCAAGCTCCTACAATGAGCAGTTCTTC.